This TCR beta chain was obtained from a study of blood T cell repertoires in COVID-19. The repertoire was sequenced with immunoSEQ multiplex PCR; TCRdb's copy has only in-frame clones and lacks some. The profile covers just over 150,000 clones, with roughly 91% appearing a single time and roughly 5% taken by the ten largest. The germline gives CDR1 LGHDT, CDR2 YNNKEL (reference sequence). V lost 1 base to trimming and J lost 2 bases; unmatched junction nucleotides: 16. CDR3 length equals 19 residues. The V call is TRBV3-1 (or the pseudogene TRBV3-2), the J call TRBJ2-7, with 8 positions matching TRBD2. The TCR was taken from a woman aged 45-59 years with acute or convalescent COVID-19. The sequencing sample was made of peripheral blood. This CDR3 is CASSQGRSAKLAGPYEQYF. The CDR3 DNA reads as TGTGCCAGCAGCCAAGGCCGATCGGCTAAATTAGCGGGGCCCTACGAGCAGTACTTC.